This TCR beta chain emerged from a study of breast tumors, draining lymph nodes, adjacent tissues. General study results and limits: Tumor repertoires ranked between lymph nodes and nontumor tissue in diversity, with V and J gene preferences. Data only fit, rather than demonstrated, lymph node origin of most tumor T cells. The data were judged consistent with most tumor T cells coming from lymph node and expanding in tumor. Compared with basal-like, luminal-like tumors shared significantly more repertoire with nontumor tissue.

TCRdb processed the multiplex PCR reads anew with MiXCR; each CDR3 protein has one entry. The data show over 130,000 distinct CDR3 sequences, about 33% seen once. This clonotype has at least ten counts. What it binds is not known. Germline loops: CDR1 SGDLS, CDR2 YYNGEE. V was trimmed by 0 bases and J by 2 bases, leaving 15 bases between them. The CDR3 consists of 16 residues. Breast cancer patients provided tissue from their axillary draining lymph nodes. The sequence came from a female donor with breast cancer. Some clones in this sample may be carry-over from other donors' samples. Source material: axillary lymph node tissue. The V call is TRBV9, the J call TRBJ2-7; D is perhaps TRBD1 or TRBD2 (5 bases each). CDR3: CASSVEGRDPTYEQYV. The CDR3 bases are TGTGCCAGCAGCGTAGAGGGACGGGACCCAACCTACGAGCAGTACGTC.